This TCR beta chain was sequenced during a study of cytomegalovirus exposure and HLA in healthy donors. General study results and limits: A previous analysis found most TCR beta V segments productive roughly 87% or roughly 30% of the time. Sequencing depth across donors, presence/absence analyses assumed, was roughly uniform. Sequencing probably produced one cluster of sequence variants that were highly shared.

The PCR had 60 Vbeta and 13 Jbeta primers. Sequencing used immunoSEQ multiplex PCR; TCRdb keeps in-frame clones, though not all of them. The sample includes 120,000 to 150,000 clones, around 80% of them seen just once. Every donor was a healthy person donating bone marrow. As regards this clone: Its antigen is unknown.

The CDR3 is made up of 18 amino acids. J lost 1 base, V lost 0 bases, and 7 bases had no gene match. Germline CDR1 is MNHNS and CDR2 is SASEGT. This chain connects TRBV6-1 to TRBJ1-5; 9 nucleotides line up with TRBD1. This TCR derives from a man aged 30 to 39 in good health and CMV-seronegative. What was sequenced was PBMCs. CDR3 in DNA: TGTGCCAGCAGTGAAGCCGGGACAGGGATGGCGAGCAATCAGCCCCAGCATTTT. It encodes CASSEAGTGMASNQPQHF.